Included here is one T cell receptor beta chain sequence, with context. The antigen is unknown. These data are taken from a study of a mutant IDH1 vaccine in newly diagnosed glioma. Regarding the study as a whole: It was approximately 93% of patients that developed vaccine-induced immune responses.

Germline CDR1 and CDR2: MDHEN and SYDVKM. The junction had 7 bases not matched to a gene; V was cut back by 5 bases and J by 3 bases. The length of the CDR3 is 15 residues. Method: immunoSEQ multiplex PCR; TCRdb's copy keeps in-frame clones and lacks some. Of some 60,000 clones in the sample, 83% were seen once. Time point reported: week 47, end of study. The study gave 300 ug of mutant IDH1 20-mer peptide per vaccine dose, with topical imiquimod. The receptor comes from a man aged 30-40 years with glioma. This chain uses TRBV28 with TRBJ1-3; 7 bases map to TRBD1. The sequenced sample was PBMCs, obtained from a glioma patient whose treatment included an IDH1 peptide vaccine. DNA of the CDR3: TGTGCCAGCAGTGCTATCGGACAGGTTGGAAACACCATATATTTT. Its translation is CASSAIGQVGNTIYF.